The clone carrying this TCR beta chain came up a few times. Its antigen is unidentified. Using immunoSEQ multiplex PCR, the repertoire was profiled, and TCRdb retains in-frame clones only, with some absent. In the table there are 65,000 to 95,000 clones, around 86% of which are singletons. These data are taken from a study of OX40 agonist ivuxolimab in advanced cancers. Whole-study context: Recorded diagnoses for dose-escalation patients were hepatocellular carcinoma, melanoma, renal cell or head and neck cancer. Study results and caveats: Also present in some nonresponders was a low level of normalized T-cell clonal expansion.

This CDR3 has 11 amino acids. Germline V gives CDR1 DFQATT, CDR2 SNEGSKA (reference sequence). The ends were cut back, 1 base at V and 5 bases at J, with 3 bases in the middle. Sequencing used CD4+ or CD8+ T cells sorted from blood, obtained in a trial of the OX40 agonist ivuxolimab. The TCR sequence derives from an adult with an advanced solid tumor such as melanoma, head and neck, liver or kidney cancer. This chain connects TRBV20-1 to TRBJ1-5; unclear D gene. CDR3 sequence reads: CSARGDQPQHF. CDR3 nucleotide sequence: TGCAGTGCTAGAGGGGATCAGCCCCAGCATTTT.